The 20 T cell receptor beta chains in this list originate from one sample, sequenced in a study of early T cells in non-severe SARS-CoV-2 infection (dated by TCRdb to about 2021). Library construction relied on 5' RACE. The listed sequencing device is NextSeq 500. TCRdb cleaned the public reads at Q25 with fastp, built clones with MiXCR and kept in-frame beta chains. Rows with one shared CDR3 protein collapse into an entry with the most common genes and DNA. The sample table contains more than 55,000 distinct CDR3 sequences; only one count was recorded for 5.9% of them. Around 3.4% of the sample is in the top ten clones. The specimen comprised whole blood, sampled at baseline. The receptors come from an adult who was a healthcare worker with PCR-confirmed SARS-CoV-2 infection or an uninfected control (not recorded which).

The V gene is TRBV29-1, the J gene TRBJ2-7; TRBD1 agrees at 10 bases. CDR1 SQVTM and CDR2 ANQGSEA come from the germline V gene. V lost 4 bases, J lost 3 bases, and 3 bases stayed unmatched. The CDR3 is 13 amino acids. CDR3 sequence reads: CSVAGTGVYEQYF. CDR3 nucleotides: TGCAGCGTTGCCGGGACAGGGGTCTACGAGCAGTACTTC.

This clonotype was observed at least ten times. V usage is TRBV6-2 or TRBV6-3 and J usage is TRBJ1-1, with D possibly matching TRBD1 (5 bases). V was clipped by 7 bases and J by 4 bases, with 22 bases between them. The CDR3 extends over 16 amino acids. CDR1 is MNHEY and CDR2 is SVGEGT in the germline V gene. The CDR3 DNA is TGTGCCAGCACTACTCCACAGGCCGTACGGGTCACTGAAGCTTTCTTT. This sequence encodes CASTTPQAVRVTEAFF.

This clonotype was detected many times. The rearrangement joins TRBV10-2 to TRBJ1-2, with D maybe TRBD1 (5 bases). CDR1 and CDR2 from the germline V gene are WSHSY and SAAADI. Trimming pared 6 bases from V and 0 bases from J, leaving 17 bases between. This CDR3 is built from 16 residues. CDR3 coding DNA: TGCGCCAGCAGCGGGGCGGGGTGGGAGGCTAACTATGGCTACACCTTC. It translates to CASSGAGWEANYGYTF.

The chain combines TRBV3-1 with TRBJ2-7; D not certain. This CDR3 contains 13 residues. Per the germline V gene, CDR1 is LGHDT and CDR2 is YNNKEL (reference sequence). V was shortened by 1 base and J by 6 bases, with 10 bases between the two germline ends. In DNA form, the CDR3 reads TGTGCCAGCAGCCAAGGGCAGGTTGCCGAGCAGTACTTC. Translated: CASSQGQVAEQYF.

There are many counts of this clonotype. This rearrangement joins TRBV20-1 to TRBJ2-2, with D uncertain. The germline V gene has CDR1 DFQATT and CDR2 SNEGSKA (reference sequence). The V and J ends lost 2 bases and 4 bases respectively, with 5 bases between them. There are 12 residues in the CDR3. The chain's CDR3 is CSARLPTGELFF. CDR3 nucleotide sequence: TGCAGTGCTAGACTTCCCACCGGGGAGCTGTTTTTT.

This clonotype was picked up many times. The chain carries TRBV2 and TRBJ2-5; TRBD1 is a possible D gene (5 bases). Per the germline V gene, CDR1 is SNHLY and CDR2 is FYNNEI. The CDR3 runs to 12 residues. The V gene lost 3 bases and the J gene lost 8 bases, with 10 bases spanning the gap. The CDR3 sequence is CASSEADRTQYF. CDR3 nucleotide sequence: TGTGCCAGCAGTGAGGCTGACAGAACCCAGTACTTC. Variable domain in full (rest from reference TRBV2 and TRBJ2-5): EPEVTQTPSHQVTQMGQEVILRCVPISNHLYFYWYRQILGQKVEFLVSFYNNEISEKSEIFDDQFSVERPDGSNFTLKIRSTKLEDSAMYFCASSEADRTQYFGPGTRLLVL.

This clonotype was found many times. V is TRBV4-2 and J is TRBJ1-2; D might be TRBD1 (5 bases). The CDR3 runs 15 residues. The ends were cut back, 0 bases at V and 6 bases at J, with 14 bases in the middle. The germline V gene has CDR1 LGHNA and CDR2 YNFKEQ. CDR3 loop: CASSQDGGSRDGYTF. CDR3 coding DNA: TGTGCCAGCAGCCAAGATGGGGGTAGTCGGGATGGCTACACCTTC.

This clonotype appeared many times. This chain links TRBV4-1 with TRBJ2-6, with unresolved D. The length of the CDR3 is 18 residues. Trimming stripped 0 bases from V and 0 bases from J, with 12 bases between. The germline V gene encodes CDR1 MGHRA and CDR2 YSYEKL. CDR3 DNA: TGCGCCAGCAGCCAAGATGGGAAAATCCCCTCTGGGGCCAACGTCCTGACTTTC. This sequence encodes CASSQDGKIPSGANVLTF.

This clonotype occurred many times. CDR3: CASSQASGYREGNYGYTF. CDR3 bases: TGCGCCAGCAGCCAAGCATCGGGATATCGGGAGGGTAACTATGGCTACACCTTC. The rearrangement joins TRBV4-3 to TRBJ1-2; D gene ambiguous. CDR3 size: 18 residues. The germline V and J ends were trimmed by 1 base and 1 base, with 19 bases remaining between them. Germline V gives CDR1 LGHNA, CDR2 YSLEER.

This clonotype was seen a handful of times. The V and J genes are TRBV5-1 and TRBJ2-3; 11 positions match TRBD2. The CDR3 is 16 residues long. Trimming took 1 base from V and 4 from J; bases not matched to a gene: 5. Germline lookup yields CDR1 SGHRS and CDR2 YFSETQ. Here the CDR3 DNA reads TGCGCCAGCAGCTTGCCAACTAGCGGGAGCTCAGATACGCAGTATTTT. This sequence encodes CASSLPTSGSSDTQYF.

The V call is TRBV7-2, the J call TRBJ2-3; TRBD2 aligns across 9 bases. J lost 7 bases, V lost 3 bases, and 8 bases had no gene match. This CDR3 region has 15 residues. The germline gives CDR1 SGHTA, CDR2 FQGNSA. CDR3 sequence: CASSFIAGAGNTQYF. CDR3 coding DNA: TGTGCCAGCAGCTTCATAGCGGGAGCGGGGAATACGCAGTATTTT.

The gene calls are TRBV18 and TRBJ1-5, with 7 bases that match TRBD1. The CDR3 has 15 amino acids. In germline, CDR1 is KGHSH, CDR2 LQKENI. Germline trimming cut 2 bases from V and 5 bases from J; bases unmatched to any gene: 6. The chain's CDR3 is CASSPGRDSHQPQHF. In nucleotides, the CDR3 is TGTGCCAGCTCACCAGGTCGGGACAGTCATCAGCCCCAGCATTTT.

For this clonotype: The junction differs from germline at one of its ends, possibly a read error. CDR3 DNA: TGTGCCACCTGTGATGGAGGCGGGAACACTGAAGCTTTCTTT. This codes for CATCDGGGNTEAFF. The gene calls are TRBV24-1 and TRBJ1-1; D uncertain. The CDR3 has 14 residues. Germline-derived CDR1 and CDR2 are KGHDR and SFDVKD.

This clonotype appeared many times. This chain connects TRBV11-2 to TRBJ2-7; the match to TRBD2 covers 8 bases. Losses at the gene ends were 6 bases for V and 5 bases for J; bases not matched to a gene: 12. CDR3 length equals 15 residues. CDR1 is SGHAT and CDR2 is FQNNGV in the germline V gene. CDR3 sequence (DNA): TGTGCCAGCAGGCCTCCCTCGGGGGGGTCCCACGAGCAGTACTTC. Protein sequence: CASRPPSGGSHEQYF.

This clonotype was recorded at least ten times. CDR3 DNA: TGTGCCAGCAGCCGGGGGCTCATCCCTGGGGCTTTCTTT. It specifies CASSRGLIPGAFF. The chain combines TRBV7-9 with TRBJ1-1; TRBD1 is a possible D gene (6 bases). The CDR3 is made up of 13 amino acids. CDR1 is SEHNR and CDR2 is FQNEAQ in the germline V gene (reference sequence). V lost 5 bases, J lost 11 bases, and 18 bases lay in between.

This clonotype was seen ten or more times. The rearrangement joins TRBV28 to TRBJ2-7; 8 bases align to TRBD1. This CDR3 is 15 amino acids long. V was clipped by 2 bases and J by 3 bases; unmatched bases: 6. The germline gives CDR1 MDHEN, CDR2 SYDVKM. Here the CDR3 reads CASSLAGTGFYEQYF. CDR3 DNA: TGTGCCAGCAGTTTAGCCGGGACAGGTTTCTACGAGCAGTACTTC.

V is TRBV20-1 and J is TRBJ1-5; D unresolved. This CDR3 is 19 amino acids long. V was cut by 1 base and J by 0 bases, with 22 bases left in between. CDR1 and CDR2 (germline): DFQATT, SNEGSKA (reference sequence). CDR3 protein: CSARGLGSVPPYSNQPQHF. CDR3 sequence (DNA): TGCAGTGCTAGAGGTCTCGGCAGCGTTCCCCCCTATAGCAATCAGCCCCAGCATTTT.

The V and J genes are TRBV11-2 and TRBJ1-1, with D tentatively TRBD1 (6 bases). Germline-derived CDR1 and CDR2 are SGHAT and FQNNGV. This CDR3 comprises 13 residues. V gave up 4 bases and J gave up 1 base, with 7 bases separating them. CDR3 nucleotide sequence: TGTGCCAGCAGCTCACAGGGGAACACTGAAGCTTTCTTT. This sequence encodes CASSSQGNTEAFF. Combining the CDR3 with reference TRBV11-2 and TRBJ1-1 gives the whole variable domain EAGVAQSPRYKIIEKRQSVAFWCNPISGHATLYWYQQILGQGPKLLIQFQNNGVVDDSQLPKDRFSAERLKGVDSTLKIQPAKLEDSAVYLCASSSQGNTEAFFGQGTRLTVV.

This chain connects TRBV6-5 to TRBJ1-1; unclear D gene. The CDR3 is made up of 14 amino acids. Germline values: CDR1 MNHEY, CDR2 SVGAGI. V lost 3 bases and J 1 base, leaving 9 bases between the germline ends. CDR3 DNA: TGTGCCAGCAGTTATGGTGGTTCGAACACTGAAGCTTTCTTT. This gives the protein CASSYGGSNTEAFF.

This clonotype was seen many times. The V call is TRBV10-3, the J call TRBJ2-3, with 7 bases aligning to TRBD1. The length of the CDR3 is 16 residues. CDR1 is ENHRY and CDR2 is SYGVKD in the germline V gene. V dropped 6 bases and J dropped 3; count of bases not matched to a gene: 12. The CDR3 coding sequence is TGTGCCATCAGCGCTAAATCCTCCAGGGGGACAGATACGCAGTATTTT. Its protein product is CAISAKSSRGTDTQYF.